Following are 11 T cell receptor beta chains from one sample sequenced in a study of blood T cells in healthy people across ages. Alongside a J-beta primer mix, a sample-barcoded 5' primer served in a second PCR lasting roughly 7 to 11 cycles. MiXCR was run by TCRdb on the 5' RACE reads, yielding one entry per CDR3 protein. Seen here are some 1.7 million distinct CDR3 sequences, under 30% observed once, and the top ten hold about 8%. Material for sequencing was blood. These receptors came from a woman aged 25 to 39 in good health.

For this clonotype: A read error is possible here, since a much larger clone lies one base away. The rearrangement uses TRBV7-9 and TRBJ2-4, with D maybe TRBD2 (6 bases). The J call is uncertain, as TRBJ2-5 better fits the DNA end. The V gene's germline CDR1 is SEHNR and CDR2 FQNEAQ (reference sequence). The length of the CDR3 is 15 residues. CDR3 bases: TGTGCCAGCAGCCCAGGGACTCCTTGGCTAGGGACCCAGTACTTC. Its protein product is CASSPGTPWLGTQYF.

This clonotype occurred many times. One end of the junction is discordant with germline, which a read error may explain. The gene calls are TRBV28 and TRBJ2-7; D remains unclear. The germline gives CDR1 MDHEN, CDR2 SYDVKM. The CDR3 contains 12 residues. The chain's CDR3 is CAISFPYYEQYF. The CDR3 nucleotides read TGTGCCATCAGTTTTCCTTACTACGAGCAGTACTTC.

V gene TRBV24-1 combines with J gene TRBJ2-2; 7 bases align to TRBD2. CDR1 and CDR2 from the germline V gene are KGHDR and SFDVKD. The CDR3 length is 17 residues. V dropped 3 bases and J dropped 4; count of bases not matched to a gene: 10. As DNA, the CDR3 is TGTGCCACCAGTGATCCGGGGAAAGGCGGGGGCACCGGGGAGCTGTTTTTT. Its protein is CATSDPGKGGGTGELFF.

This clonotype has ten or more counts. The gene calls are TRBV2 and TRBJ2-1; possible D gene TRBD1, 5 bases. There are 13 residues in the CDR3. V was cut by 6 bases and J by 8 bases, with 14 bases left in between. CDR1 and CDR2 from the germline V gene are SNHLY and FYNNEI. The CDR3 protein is CASRKRQTYEQFF. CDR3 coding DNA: TGTGCCAGCAGAAAAAGACAGACATATGAGCAGTTCTTC.

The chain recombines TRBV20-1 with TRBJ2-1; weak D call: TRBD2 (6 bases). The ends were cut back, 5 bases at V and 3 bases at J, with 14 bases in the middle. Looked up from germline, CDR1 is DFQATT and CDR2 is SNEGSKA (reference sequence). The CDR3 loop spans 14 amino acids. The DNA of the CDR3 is TGCAGTGCTCCCCCCGGGAGTAACTACAATGAGCAGTTCTTC. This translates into CSAPPGSNYNEQFF.

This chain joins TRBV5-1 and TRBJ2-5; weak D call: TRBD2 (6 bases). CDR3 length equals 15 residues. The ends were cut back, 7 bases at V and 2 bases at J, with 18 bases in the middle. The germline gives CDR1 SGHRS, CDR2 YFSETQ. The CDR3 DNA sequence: TGCGCCAGCGGCCCGGAGGGTTTAGGGCAAGAGACCCAGTACTTC. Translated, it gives CASGPEGLGQETQYF.

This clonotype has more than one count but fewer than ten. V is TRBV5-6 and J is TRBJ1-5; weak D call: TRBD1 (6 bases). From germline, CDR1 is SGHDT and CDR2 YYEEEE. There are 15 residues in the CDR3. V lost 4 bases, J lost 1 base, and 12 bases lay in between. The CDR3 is CASSRTGFSNQPQHF. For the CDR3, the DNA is TGTGCCAGCAGCCGTACAGGGTTCAGCAATCAGCCCCAGCATTTT.

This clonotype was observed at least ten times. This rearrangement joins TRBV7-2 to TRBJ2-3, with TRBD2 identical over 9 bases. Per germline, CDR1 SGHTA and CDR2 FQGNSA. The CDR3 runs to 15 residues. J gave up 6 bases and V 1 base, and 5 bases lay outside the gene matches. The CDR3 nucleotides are TGTGCCAGCAGCTTAGAGGCGGGAGGGTCCGATACGCAGTATTTT. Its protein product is CASSLEAGGSDTQYF. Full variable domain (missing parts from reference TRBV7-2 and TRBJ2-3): GAGVSQSPSNKVTEKGKDVELRCDPISGHTALYWYRQSLGQGLEFLIYFQGNSAPDKSGLPSDRFSAERTGGSVSTLTIQRTQQEDSAVYLCASSLEAGGSDTQYFGPGTRLTVL.

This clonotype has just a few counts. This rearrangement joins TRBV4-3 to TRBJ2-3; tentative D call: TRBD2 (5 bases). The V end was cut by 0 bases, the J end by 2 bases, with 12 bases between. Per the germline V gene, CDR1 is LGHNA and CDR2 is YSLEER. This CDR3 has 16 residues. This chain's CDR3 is CASSQDYSGNTDTQYF. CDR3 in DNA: TGCGCCAGCAGCCAAGATTACAGCGGAAACACAGATACGCAGTATTTT.

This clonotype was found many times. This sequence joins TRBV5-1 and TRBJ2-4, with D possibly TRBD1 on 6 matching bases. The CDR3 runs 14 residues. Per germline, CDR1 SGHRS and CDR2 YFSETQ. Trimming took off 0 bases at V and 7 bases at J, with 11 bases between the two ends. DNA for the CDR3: TGCGCCAGCAGCTTGGAGGGGGAGTTGAACATTCAGTACTTC. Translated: CASSLEGELNIQYF.

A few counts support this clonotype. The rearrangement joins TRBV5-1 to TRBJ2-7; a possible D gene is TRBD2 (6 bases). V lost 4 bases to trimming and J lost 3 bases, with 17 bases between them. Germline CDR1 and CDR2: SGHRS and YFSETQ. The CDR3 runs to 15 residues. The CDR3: CASSPGGAGSYEQYF. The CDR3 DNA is TGCGCCAGCAGCCCGGGCGGGGCAGGGAGCTACGAGCAGTACTTC.